Here is one T cell receptor (beta chain) with its context. Its specificity is unknown. Repertoires were generated with immunoSEQ multiplex PCR, while TCRdb's copy carries only in-frame clones and drops some. The sample records hundreds of thousands of clones, more than 70% being singletons. Noted treatment: around 19 received Ad26.COV2.S at low or high dose, single or two shots; 5 received placebo; per-sample allocation not given. The study sampled participants on day 63 after the first vaccine or placebo injection. This Boston cohort included adults aged 18-55 years. The sample originates from a study of Ad26.COV2.S vaccination and SARS-CoV-2 variants. Study summary: Ad26.COV2.S, an intramuscular injection, was given once or twice 56 days apart. Study-wide findings and caveats: Researchers reported similar non-spike TCR breadth in vaccine and placebo recipients.

Trimming took off 1 base at V and 0 bases at J, with 10 bases between the two ends. Per germline, CDR1 SGHRS and CDR2 YFSETQ. The CDR3 runs 15 residues. The specimen was peripheral blood, collected in a trial of Ad26.COV2.S vaccine versus placebo. V and J are TRBV5-1 and TRBJ1-2, with D maybe TRBD1 (5 bases). This clonotype was sampled from a person aged 18-65 years who received the Ad26.COV2.S COVID-19 vaccine or a placebo. The CDR3 here is CASSLTDTSNYGYTF. In nucleotides, the CDR3 is TGCGCCAGCAGCTTGACGGACACTTCTAACTATGGCTACACCTTC.